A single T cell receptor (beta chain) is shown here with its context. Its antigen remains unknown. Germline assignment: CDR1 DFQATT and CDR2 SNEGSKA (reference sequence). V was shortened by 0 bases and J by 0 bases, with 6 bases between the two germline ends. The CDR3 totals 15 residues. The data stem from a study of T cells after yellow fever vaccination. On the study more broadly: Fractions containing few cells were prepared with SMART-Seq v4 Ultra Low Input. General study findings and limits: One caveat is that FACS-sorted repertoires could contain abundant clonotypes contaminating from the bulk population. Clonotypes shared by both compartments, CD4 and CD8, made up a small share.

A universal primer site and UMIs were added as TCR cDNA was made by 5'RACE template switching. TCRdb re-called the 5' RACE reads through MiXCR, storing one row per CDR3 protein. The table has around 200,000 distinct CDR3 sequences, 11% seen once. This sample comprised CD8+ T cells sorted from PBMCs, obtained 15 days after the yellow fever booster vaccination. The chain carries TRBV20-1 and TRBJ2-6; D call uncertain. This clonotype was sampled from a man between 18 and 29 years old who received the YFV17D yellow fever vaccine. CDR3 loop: CSARDAFSGANVLTF. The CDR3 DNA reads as TGCAGTGCTAGAGACGCGTTCTCTGGGGCCAACGTCCTGACTTTC.